Shown below are 9 T cell receptor beta chains from a single sample sequenced in a study of blood T cell repertoires in COVID-19. Measured with immunoSEQ multiplex PCR; TCRdb has only the in-frame clones, and not every one. The sample comprises 63,000 or so clones, around 89% of which are singletons, and more than 1.1% rests with the top ten. Sequencing used peripheral blood. These receptors came from a human donor in a cohort sampled during active COVID-19.

In this sample, this clone turned up once. The rearrangement uses TRBV7-9 and TRBJ2-5; 7 bases are shared with TRBD2. J was trimmed by 5 bases and V by 1 base; bases with no gene match: 10. Germline CDR1 SEHNR, CDR2 FQNEAQ (reference sequence). This CDR3 comprises 16 residues. CDR3 coding DNA: TGTGCCAGCAGCTTAGGGATTTCCAGGGAGGGCGAGACCCAGTACTTC. It yields the protein CASSLGISREGETQYF.

This clone was seen only once. The CDR3 bases are TGTGCCAGCAGTACAGAGAGCTCCTACAATGAGCAGTTCTTC. Its translation: CASSTESSYNEQFF. This chain links TRBV6-5 with TRBJ2-1; D gene unclear. CDR3 size: 14 residues. The V gene lost 5 bases and the J gene lost 0 bases, with 8 bases spanning the gap. Germline V lookup: CDR1 MNHEY, CDR2 SVGAGI.

This clone was seen just once. This chain links TRBV20-1 with TRBJ2-1; the match to TRBD1 covers 7 bases. Germline loops: CDR1 DFQATT, CDR2 SNEGSKA (reference sequence). CDR3 length equals 11 residues. Losses at the gene ends were 7 bases for V and 9 bases for J; bases not matched to a gene: 6. The CDR3 nucleotides are TGCAGTGTACAGGGGACCGGTGAGCAGTTCTTC. It translates to CSVQGTGEQFF.

This chain joins TRBV7-9 and TRBJ2-3; TRBD2 matches at 9 bases. CDR3 length: 15 residues. The J segment lost 0 bases and the V segment lost 4 bases, leaving 2 bases of the junction unmatched. CDR1 and CDR2 from the germline V gene are SEHNR and FQNEAQ (reference sequence). The CDR3 region is CASSSLAGSTDTQYF. The CDR3 coding sequence is TGTGCCAGCAGCTCCCTAGCGGGAAGCACAGATACGCAGTATTTT. Full variable domain (remainder filled in from reference TRBV7-9 and TRBJ2-3): DTGVSQNPRHKITKRGQNVTFRCDPISEHNRLYWYRQTLGQGPEFLTYFQNEAQLEKSRLLSDRFSAERPKGSFSTLEIQRTEQGDSAMYLCASSSLAGSTDTQYFGPGTRLTVL.

This chain links TRBV28 with TRBJ1-2, with D maybe TRBD1 (6 bases). From germline, CDR1 is MDHEN and CDR2 SYDVKM. CDR3 length equals 13 residues. V dropped 4 bases and J dropped 7 bases, with 13 bases sitting between them. CDR3 sequence reads: CASSSPGHPGYTF. CDR3 bases: TGTGCCAGCAGTTCCCCGGGACACCCTGGCTACACCTTC.

The rearrangement joins TRBV9 to TRBJ1-3; D is unclear. Trimming took off 3 bases at V and 0 bases at J, with 7 bases between the two ends. The CDR3 is made up of 14 amino acids. The germline gives CDR1 SGDLS, CDR2 YYNGEE. The CDR3 reads CASSAQLSGNTIYF. CDR3 DNA sequence: TGTGCCAGCAGCGCCCAACTCTCTGGAAACACCATATATTTT. The variable domain in full, completed from reference TRBV9 and TRBJ1-3, reads DSGVTQTPKHLITATGQRVTLRCSPRSGDLSVYWYQQSLDQGLQFLIQYYNGEERAKGNILERFSAQQFPDLHSELNLSSLELGDSALYFCASSAQLSGNTIYFGEGSWLTVV.

J is TRBJ2-3 and V is TRBV3-1 (or the pseudogene TRBV3-2); D is possibly TRBD1 (5 bases). The V gene's germline CDR1 is LGHDT and CDR2 YNNKEL (reference sequence). The V end was cut by 4 bases, the J end by 1 base, with 6 bases between. CDR3 length: 13 residues. The CDR3 sequence: CASSPTGTDTQYF. The CDR3 bases are TGTGCCAGCAGCCCGACAGGCACAGATACGCAGTATTTT.

This clone was seen once. The CDR3 sequence is CASSARGPVTGELFF. Written as DNA, the CDR3 is TGTGCCAGCAGCGCAAGGGGGCCGGTCACCGGGGAGCTGTTTTTT. This chain connects TRBV11-2 to TRBJ2-2; 7 nucleotides align to TRBD1. This CDR3 is 15 amino acids long. J lost 4 bases, V lost 5 bases, and 7 bases had no gene match. Looked up from germline, CDR1 is SGHAT and CDR2 is FQNNGV.

This chain links TRBV5-4 with TRBJ1-2; D ambiguous. The CDR3 length is 13 residues. Germline CDR1 and CDR2: SGHNT and YYREEE (reference sequence). Trimming removed 1 base from V and 3 bases from J, with 7 bases in between. The CDR3 sequence: CASSLLPDYGYTF. The CDR3 bases are TGTGCCAGCAGCTTGCTTCCGGACTATGGCTACACCTTC.